Below, one T cell receptor (beta chain) is given with its context. Assay: immunoSEQ multiplex PCR; the TCRdb copy retains only in-frame clones and omits some. Of 40,000 to 55,000 clones detected, 70% to 90% appear once; the ten largest clones hold 6% to 8%. The data stem from a study of T cell responses to AZD1222 COVID-19 vaccine. CDR1 is SGDLS and CDR2 is YYNGEE in the germline V gene. The V gene lost 3 bases and the J gene lost 8 bases, with 15 bases spanning the gap. This CDR3 has 14 amino acids. V and J are TRBV9 and TRBJ2-1; D possibly corresponds to TRBD2 (6 bases). The source of this sequence is an adult who received the AZD1222 COVID-19 vaccine. This material consisted of peripheral blood, taken 28 days after the second AZD1222 dose. The DNA of the CDR3 is TGTGCCAGCAGCGCAAGCGGGTCCCGGGATGAGCAGTTCTTC. Amino acid sequence: CASSASGSRDEQFF. Looking up the rest from reference TRBV9 and TRBJ2-1 gives the full variable domain: DSGVTQTPKHLITATGQRVTLRCSPRSGDLSVYWYQQSLDQGLQFLIQYYNGEERAKGNILERFSAQQFPDLHSELNLSSLELGDSALYFCASSASGSRDEQFFGPGTRLTVL.